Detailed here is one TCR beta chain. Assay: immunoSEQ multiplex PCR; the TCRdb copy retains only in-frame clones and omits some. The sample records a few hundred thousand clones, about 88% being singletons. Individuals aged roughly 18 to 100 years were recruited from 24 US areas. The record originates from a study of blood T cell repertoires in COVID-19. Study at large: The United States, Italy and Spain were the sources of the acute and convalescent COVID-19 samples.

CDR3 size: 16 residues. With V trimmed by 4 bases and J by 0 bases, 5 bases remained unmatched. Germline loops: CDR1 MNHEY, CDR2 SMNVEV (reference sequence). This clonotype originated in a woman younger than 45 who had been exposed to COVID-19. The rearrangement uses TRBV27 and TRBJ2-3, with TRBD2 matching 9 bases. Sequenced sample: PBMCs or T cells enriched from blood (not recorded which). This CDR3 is CASSWAGGASTDTQYF. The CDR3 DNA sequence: TGTGCCAGCAGTTGGGCGGGGGGGGCAAGCACAGATACGCAGTATTTT.